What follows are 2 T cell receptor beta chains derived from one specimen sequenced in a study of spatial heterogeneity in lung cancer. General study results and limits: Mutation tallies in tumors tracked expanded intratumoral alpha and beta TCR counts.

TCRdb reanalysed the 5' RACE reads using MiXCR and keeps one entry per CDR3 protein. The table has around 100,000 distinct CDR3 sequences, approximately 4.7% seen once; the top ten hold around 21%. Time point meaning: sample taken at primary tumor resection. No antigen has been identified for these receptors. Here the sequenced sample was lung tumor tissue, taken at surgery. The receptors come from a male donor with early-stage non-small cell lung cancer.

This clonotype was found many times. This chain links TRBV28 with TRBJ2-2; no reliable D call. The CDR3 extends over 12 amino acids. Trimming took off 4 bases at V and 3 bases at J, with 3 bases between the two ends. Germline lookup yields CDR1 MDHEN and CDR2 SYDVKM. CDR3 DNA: TGTGCCAGCAGTTCCCACACCGGGGAGCTGTTTTTT. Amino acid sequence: CASSSHTGELFF.

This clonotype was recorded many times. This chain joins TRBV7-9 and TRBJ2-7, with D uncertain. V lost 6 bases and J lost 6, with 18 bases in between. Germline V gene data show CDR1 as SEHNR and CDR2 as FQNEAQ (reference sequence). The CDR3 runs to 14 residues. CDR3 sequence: CASSPAGPPGEQYF. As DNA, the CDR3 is TGTGCCAGCAGTCCTGCCGGGCCGCCTGGCGAGCAGTACTTC.